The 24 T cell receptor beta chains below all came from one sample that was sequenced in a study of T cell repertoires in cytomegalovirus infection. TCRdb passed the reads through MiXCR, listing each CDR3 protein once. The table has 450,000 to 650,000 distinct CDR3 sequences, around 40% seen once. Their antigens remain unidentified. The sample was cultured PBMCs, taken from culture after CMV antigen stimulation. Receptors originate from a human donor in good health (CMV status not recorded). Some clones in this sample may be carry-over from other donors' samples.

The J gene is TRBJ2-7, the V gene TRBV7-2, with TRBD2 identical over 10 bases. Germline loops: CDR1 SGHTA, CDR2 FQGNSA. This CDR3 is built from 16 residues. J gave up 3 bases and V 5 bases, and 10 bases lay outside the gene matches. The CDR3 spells CASSRTSGRRVYEQYF. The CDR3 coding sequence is TGTGCCAGCAGCAGGACTAGCGGCCGGAGAGTCTACGAGCAGTACTTC.

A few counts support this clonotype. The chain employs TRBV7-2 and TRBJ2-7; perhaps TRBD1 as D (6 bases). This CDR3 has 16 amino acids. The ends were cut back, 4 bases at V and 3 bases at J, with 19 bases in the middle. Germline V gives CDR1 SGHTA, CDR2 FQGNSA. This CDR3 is CASSSGLGAGVYEQYF. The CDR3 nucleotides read TGTGCCAGCAGCTCAGGGTTGGGGGCCGGGGTCTACGAGCAGTACTTC. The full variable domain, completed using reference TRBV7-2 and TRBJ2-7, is GAGVSQSPSNKVTEKGKDVELRCDPISGHTALYWYRQSLGQGLEFLIYFQGNSAPDKSGLPSDRFSAERTGGSVSTLTIQRTQQEDSAVYLCASSSGLGAGVYEQYFGPGTRLTVT.

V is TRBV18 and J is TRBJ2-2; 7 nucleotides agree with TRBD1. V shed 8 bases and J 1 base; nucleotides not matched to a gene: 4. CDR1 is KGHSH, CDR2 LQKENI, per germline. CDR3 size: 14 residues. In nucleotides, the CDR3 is TGTGCCAGCGCGACAGGGCGGAACACCGGGGAGCTGTTTTTT. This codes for CASATGRNTGELFF. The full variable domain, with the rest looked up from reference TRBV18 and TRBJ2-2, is NAGVMQNPRHLVRRRGQEARLRCSPMKGHSHVYWYRQLPEEGLKFMVYLQKENIIDESGMPKERFSAEFPKEGPSILRIQQVVRGDSAAYFCASATGRNTGELFFGEGSRLTVL.

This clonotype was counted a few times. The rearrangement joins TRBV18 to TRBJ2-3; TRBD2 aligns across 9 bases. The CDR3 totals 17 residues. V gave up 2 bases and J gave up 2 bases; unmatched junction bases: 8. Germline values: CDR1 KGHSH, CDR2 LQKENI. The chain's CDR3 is CASSPYASGDATDTQYF. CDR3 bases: TGTGCCAGCTCACCATATGCTAGCGGGGACGCCACAGATACGCAGTATTTT.

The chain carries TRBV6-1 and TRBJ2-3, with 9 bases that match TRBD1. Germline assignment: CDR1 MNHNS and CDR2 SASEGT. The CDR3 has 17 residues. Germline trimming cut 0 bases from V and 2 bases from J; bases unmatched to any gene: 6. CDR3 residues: CASSEAAGQGPTDTQYF. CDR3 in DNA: TGTGCCAGCAGTGAAGCTGCCGGACAGGGGCCCACAGATACGCAGTATTTT.

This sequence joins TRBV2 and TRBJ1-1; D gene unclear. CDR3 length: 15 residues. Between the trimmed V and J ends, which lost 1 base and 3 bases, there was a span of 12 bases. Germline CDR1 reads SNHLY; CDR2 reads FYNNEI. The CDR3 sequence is CASSEVMGSHTEAFF. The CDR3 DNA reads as TGTGCCAGCAGTGAAGTAATGGGATCACACACTGAAGCTTTCTTT.

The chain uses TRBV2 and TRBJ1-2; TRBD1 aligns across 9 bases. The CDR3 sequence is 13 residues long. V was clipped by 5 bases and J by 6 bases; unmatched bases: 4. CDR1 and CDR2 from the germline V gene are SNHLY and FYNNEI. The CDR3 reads CASSPGQGNGYTF. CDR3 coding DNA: TGTGCCAGCAGTCCGGGACAGGGTAATGGCTACACCTTC.

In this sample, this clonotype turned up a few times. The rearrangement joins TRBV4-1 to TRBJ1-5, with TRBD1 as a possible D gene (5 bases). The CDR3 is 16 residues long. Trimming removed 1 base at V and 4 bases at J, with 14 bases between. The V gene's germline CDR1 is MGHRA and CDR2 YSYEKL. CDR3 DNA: TGCGCCAGCAGCCAAGGGGGACCGCCGTTTAATCAGCCCCAGCATTTT. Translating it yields CASSQGGPPFNQPQHF.

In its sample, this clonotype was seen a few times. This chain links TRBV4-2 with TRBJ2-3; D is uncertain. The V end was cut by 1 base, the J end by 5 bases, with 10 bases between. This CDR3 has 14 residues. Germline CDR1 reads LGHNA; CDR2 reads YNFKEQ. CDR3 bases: TGTGCCAGCAGCCAAGGGACCCCAGTAGATACGCAGTATTTT. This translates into CASSQGTPVDTQYF.

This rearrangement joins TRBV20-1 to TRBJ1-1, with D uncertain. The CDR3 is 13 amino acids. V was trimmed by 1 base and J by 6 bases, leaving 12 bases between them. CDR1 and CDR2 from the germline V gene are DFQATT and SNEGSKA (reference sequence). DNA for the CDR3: TGCAGTGCTAGAGCCCCAGACCACGCTGAAGCTTTCTTT. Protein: CSARAPDHAEAFF.

The CDR3 loop reads CASSHRGGDTQYF. The CDR3 DNA is TGTGCCAGCAGCCACCGGGGGGGGGATACGCAGTATTTT. The rearrangement uses TRBV7-8 and TRBJ2-3; TRBD2 matches 8 bases. V shed 5 bases, J shed 6 bases, and the junction held 4 bases outside the gene matches. From germline, CDR1 is SGHVS and CDR2 FQNEAQ. The CDR3 has 13 residues.

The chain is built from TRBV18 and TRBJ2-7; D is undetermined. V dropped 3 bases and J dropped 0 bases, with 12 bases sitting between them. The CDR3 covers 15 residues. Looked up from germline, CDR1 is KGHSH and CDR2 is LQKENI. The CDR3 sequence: CASSPGQASSYEQYF. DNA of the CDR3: TGTGCCAGCTCACCCGGGCAGGCCAGCTCCTACGAGCAGTACTTC.

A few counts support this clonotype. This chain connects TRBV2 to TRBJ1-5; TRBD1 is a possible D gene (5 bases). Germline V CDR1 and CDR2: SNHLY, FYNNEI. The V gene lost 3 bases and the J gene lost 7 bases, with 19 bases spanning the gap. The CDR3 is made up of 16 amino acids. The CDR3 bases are TGTGCCAGCAGTGAGGGCAGTGGGGTCCAGGGCCAGCCCCAGCATTTT. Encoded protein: CASSEGSGVQGQPQHF.

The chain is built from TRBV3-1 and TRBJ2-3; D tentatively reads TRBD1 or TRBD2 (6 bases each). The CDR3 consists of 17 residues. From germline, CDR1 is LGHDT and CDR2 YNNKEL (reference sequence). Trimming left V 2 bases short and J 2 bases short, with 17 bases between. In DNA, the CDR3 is TGTGCCAGCAGCCAAAGGACGAGGGGGGTAATCACAGATACGCAGTATTTT. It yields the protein CASSQRTRGVITDTQYF.

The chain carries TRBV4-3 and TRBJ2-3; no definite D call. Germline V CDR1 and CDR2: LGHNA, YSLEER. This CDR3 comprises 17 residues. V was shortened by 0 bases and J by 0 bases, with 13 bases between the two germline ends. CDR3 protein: CASSQEFTITSTDTQYF. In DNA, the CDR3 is TGCGCCAGCAGCCAAGAATTTACGATAACTAGCACAGATACGCAGTATTTT.

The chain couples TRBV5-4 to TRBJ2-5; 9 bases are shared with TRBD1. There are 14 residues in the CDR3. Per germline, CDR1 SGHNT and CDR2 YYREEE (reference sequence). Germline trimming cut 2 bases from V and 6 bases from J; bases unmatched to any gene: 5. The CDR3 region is CASSFPTGGKTQYF. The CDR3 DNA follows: TGTGCCAGCAGCTTCCCAACAGGGGGCAAGACCCAGTACTTC.

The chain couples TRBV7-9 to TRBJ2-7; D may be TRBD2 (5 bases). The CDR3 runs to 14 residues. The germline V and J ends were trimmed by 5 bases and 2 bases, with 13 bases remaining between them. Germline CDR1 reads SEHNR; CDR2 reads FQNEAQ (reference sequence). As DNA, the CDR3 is TGTGCCAGCAGCGCCCGGGGTATAGCCTACGAGCAGTACTTC. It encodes CASSARGIAYEQYF.

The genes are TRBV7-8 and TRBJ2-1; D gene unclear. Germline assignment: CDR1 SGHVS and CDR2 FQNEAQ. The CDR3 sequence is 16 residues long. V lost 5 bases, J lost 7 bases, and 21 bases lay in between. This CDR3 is CASSINYVPGGNEQFF. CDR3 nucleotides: TGTGCCAGCAGCATCAACTACGTACCCGGTGGGAATGAGCAGTTCTTC.

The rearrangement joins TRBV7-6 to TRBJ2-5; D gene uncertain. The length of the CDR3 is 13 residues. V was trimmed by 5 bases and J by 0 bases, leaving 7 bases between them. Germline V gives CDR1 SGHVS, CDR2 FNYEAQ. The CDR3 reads CASSPRYQETQYF. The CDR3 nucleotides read TGTGCCAGCAGCCCCCGGTACCAAGAGACCCAGTACTTC.

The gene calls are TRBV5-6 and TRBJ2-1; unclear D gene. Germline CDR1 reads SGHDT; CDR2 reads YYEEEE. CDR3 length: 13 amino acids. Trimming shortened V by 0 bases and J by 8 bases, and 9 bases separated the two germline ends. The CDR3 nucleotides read TGTGCCAGCAGCTTGGGGGTGGACGATGAGCAGTTCTTC. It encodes CASSLGVDDEQFF.

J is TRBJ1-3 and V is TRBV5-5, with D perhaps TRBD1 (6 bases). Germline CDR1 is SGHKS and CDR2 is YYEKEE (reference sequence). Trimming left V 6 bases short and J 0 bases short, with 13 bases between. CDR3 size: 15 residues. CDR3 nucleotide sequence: TGTGCCAGCAACCAGGGGACCTACTCTGGAAACACCATATATTTT. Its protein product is CASNQGTYSGNTIYF.

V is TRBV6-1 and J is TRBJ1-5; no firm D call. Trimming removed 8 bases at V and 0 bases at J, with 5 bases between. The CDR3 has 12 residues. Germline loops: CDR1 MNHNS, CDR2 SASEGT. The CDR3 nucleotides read TGTGCCAGCCTCGGTAGCAATCAGCCCCAGCATTTT. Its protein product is CASLGSNQPQHF.

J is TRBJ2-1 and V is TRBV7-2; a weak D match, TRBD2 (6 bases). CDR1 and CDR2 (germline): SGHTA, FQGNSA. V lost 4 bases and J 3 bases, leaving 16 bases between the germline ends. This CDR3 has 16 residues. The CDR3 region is CASSSNSGPNYNEQFF. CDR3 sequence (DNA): TGTGCCAGCAGCTCGAATAGCGGACCGAACTACAATGAGCAGTTCTTC.

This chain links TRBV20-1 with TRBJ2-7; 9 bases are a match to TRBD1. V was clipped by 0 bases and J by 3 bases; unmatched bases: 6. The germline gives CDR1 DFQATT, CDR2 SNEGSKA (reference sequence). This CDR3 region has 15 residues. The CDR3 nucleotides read TGCAGTGCTAGAGATTGGGGACAGGGAAGCTACGAGCAGTACTTC. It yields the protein CSARDWGQGSYEQYF.